Sequencing of this TCR beta chain was carried out in a study of blood T cell repertoires in COVID-19. Study overall: Material from acute and convalescent COVID-19 was sourced from the United States, Italy and Spain.

In germline, CDR1 is SGHVS, CDR2 FQNEAQ. The CDR3 length is 14 residues. V lost 5 bases, J lost 1 base, and 4 bases stayed unmatched. Clones were sequenced by immunoSEQ multiplex PCR, and TCRdb holds only the in-frame ones, with some missing. The profile covers tens of thousands of clones, with 90% to 95% appearing a single time and roughly 5.3% taken by the ten largest. The chain joins TRBV7-8 to TRBJ2-7, with TRBD1 matching over 8 bases. This clonotype originated in a human donor in a cohort sampled during active COVID-19. The sample was peripheral blood. In nucleotides, the CDR3 is TGTGCCAGCAGCATGGACAGGGCGTCCTACGAGCAGTACGTC. Amino acid sequence: CASSMDRASYEQYV.